The 14 T cell receptor beta chains reported below all come from one sample, sequenced in a study of identical twins. From the 5' RACE reads, TCRdb called clonotypes with MiXCR, one entry per CDR3 protein. The data hold about 100,000 distinct CDR3 sequences, with under 6.5% observed a single time. The specimen sequenced was memory T cells sorted from blood. These receptors all stem from a woman in her forties or fifties in good health.

In this sample, this clonotype turned up many times. The genes are TRBV3-1 and TRBJ2-2, with 7 positions matching TRBD2. CDR3 length: 16 amino acids. Germline assignment: CDR1 LGHDT and CDR2 YNNKEL (reference sequence). J lost 2 bases, V lost 4 bases, and 7 bases had no gene match. For the CDR3, the DNA is TGTGCCAGCAGCCGAGGGGCTAGCGGAAACACCGGGGAGCTGTTTTTT. Translated: CASSRGASGNTGELFF.

This clonotype was seen ten or more times. V gene TRBV20-1 combines with J gene TRBJ1-5, with D possibly being TRBD1 (6 bases). This CDR3 is 16 amino acids long. Germline assignment: CDR1 DFQATT and CDR2 SNEGSKA (reference sequence). The germline V and J ends were trimmed by 0 bases and 1 base, with 13 bases remaining between them. This CDR3 reads CSARDPLGGSNQPQHF. The CDR3 DNA reads as TGCAGTGCTAGAGACCCCCTAGGGGGAAGCAATCAGCCCCAGCATTTT.

This clonotype was found a few times. The chain recombines TRBV28 with TRBJ2-7; 7 positions agree with TRBD1. Trimming cost V 6 bases and J 4 bases; bases outside gene matches: 3. In germline, CDR1 is MDHEN, CDR2 SYDVKM. This CDR3 is built from 12 residues. CDR3 loop: CASREQGYEQYF. CDR3 DNA sequence: TGTGCCAGCAGGGAACAGGGGTACGAGCAGTACTTC.

The chain couples TRBV7-6 to TRBJ2-3; TRBD2 might be the D (5 bases). The CDR3 loop spans 12 amino acids. V was trimmed by 5 bases and J by 6 bases, leaving 9 bases between them. CDR1 SGHVS and CDR2 FNYEAQ come from the germline V gene. The CDR3 sequence: CASSLTGDTQYF. The CDR3 DNA is TGTGCCAGCAGCCTTACGGGGGATACGCAGTATTTT.

This clonotype was found many times. The rearrangement joins TRBV29-1 to TRBJ2-1; 15 bases align to TRBD2. J lost 5 bases, V lost 1 base, and 6 bases had no gene match. The germline gives CDR1 SQVTM, CDR2 ANQGSEA. The CDR3 contains 17 residues. CDR3 sequence reads: CSVEGRTSGRANNEQFF. CDR3 DNA sequence: TGCAGCGTTGAAGGACGGACTAGCGGGAGGGCTAACAATGAGCAGTTCTTC.

The sample holds many counts of this clonotype. The chain joins TRBV29-1 to TRBJ2-1; D may be TRBD2 (6 bases). V was shortened by 8 bases and J by 4 bases, with 15 bases between the two germline ends. CDR1 and CDR2 from the germline V gene are SQVTM and ANQGSEA. CDR3 length equals 13 residues. CDR3 region: CSSTGEFYNEQFF. The CDR3 nucleotides are TGCAGCTCCACGGGGGAGTTTTACAATGAGCAGTTCTTC.

The genes are TRBV12-3 or TRBV12-4 and TRBJ1-1; TRBD1 aligns across 8 bases. V dropped 10 bases and J dropped 6; count of bases not matched to a gene: 10. This CDR3 has 13 residues. CDR3 DNA sequence: TGTGCCACCGGAGGGCAGGGGGCCCCTGAAGCTTTCTTT. It is translated as CATGGQGAPEAFF.

At least ten counts were recorded for this clonotype. In nucleotides, the CDR3 is TGTGCCAGCATCAGGGACACCAACTCCTACAATGAGCAGTTCTTC. Translation: CASIRDTNSYNEQFF. The chain uses TRBV28 and TRBJ2-1, with D tentatively TRBD1 (6 bases). Germline CDR1 MDHEN, CDR2 SYDVKM. V was shortened by 7 bases and J by 0 bases, with 13 bases between the two germline ends. CDR3 size: 15 residues.

Many counts were recorded for this clonotype. The gene calls are TRBV20-1 and TRBJ1-5; D not resolved. The germline V and J ends were trimmed by 3 bases and 2 bases, with 17 bases remaining between them. The CDR3 is 16 residues long. Germline V gene data show CDR1 as DFQATT and CDR2 as SNEGSKA (reference sequence). DNA of the CDR3: TGCAGTGCTAGCAGGATAACCTCTTCACGCAATCAGCCCCAGCATTTT. It translates to CSASRITSSRNQPQHF.

In its sample, this clonotype was seen many times. The chain employs TRBV5-1 and TRBJ2-2; D not resolved. The CDR3 loop spans 16 amino acids. Germline CDR1 and CDR2: SGHRS and YFSETQ. The germline V and J ends were trimmed by 1 base and 0 bases, with 10 bases remaining between them. CDR3 residues: CASSLTPASNTGELFF. The CDR3 DNA is TGCGCCAGCAGCTTGACTCCAGCGTCGAACACCGGGGAGCTGTTTTTT. Drawing the rest from reference TRBV5-1 and TRBJ2-2, the complete variable domain is KAGVTQTPRYLIKTRGQQVTLSCSPISGHRSVSWYQQTPGQGLQFLFEYFSETQRNKGNFPGRFSGRQFSNSRSEMNVSTLELGDSALYLCASSLTPASNTGELFFGEGSRLTVL.

This clonotype was seen only a few times. The chain carries TRBV25-1 and TRBJ2-1; D is perhaps TRBD2 (6 bases). Looked up from germline, CDR1 is MGHDK and CDR2 is SYGVNS. With 2 bases removed from V and 6 bases from J, the gap between germline ends came to 14 bases. CDR3 size: 15 residues. This CDR3 reads CASSEAGPSFNEQFF. Written as DNA, the CDR3 is TGTGCCAGCAGTGAAGCGGGGCCGTCGTTCAATGAGCAGTTCTTC.

This chain uses TRBV20-1 with TRBJ2-1, with 12 bases fitting TRBD2. The CDR3 contains 17 residues. Germline V lookup: CDR1 DFQATT, CDR2 SNEGSKA (reference sequence). V lost 2 bases to trimming and J lost 2 bases; unmatched junction nucleotides: 7. DNA of the CDR3: TGCAGTGCTAGACTAGCGGGAGGGGGTGTCGCCTACAATGAGCAGTTCTTC. This gives the protein CSARLAGGGVAYNEQFF.

This clonotype was counted ten times or more. The chain joins TRBV5-5 to TRBJ2-1, with TRBD2 as a possible D gene (6 bases). CDR3 length: 15 residues. Germline-derived CDR1 and CDR2 are SGHKS and YYEKEE (reference sequence). Trimming stripped 4 bases from V and 5 bases from J, with 16 bases between. The CDR3 protein is CASSPLGGTHNEQFF. In nucleotides, the CDR3 is TGTGCCAGCAGCCCGCTGGGGGGAACCCACAATGAGCAGTTCTTC.

The sample holds many counts of this clonotype. The CDR3 DNA is TGCAGTGCAGGGATCGACAGGGGTGAGACCCAGTACTTC. Encoded protein: CSAGIDRGETQYF. V gene TRBV20-1 combines with J gene TRBJ2-5; 8 bases map to TRBD1. The CDR3 runs to 13 residues. Germline V gene sequence: CDR1 DFQATT, CDR2 SNEGSKA (reference sequence). V trimming: 6 bases; J trimming: 5 bases; junction bases outside the gene matches: 8.